This TCR beta chain was recorded in a study of CD8 T cells in ankylosing spondylitis. V gave up 6 bases and J gave up 6 bases, with 9 bases separating them. This CDR3 is 13 amino acids long. One entry per CDR3 protein, called by TCRdb with MiXCR from the 5' RACE reads. The sample lists some 270,000 distinct CDR3 sequences; 32% were seen once. The source is a male donor with ankylosing spondylitis or in good health (not recorded which). The sample comprised blood, either unsorted or a sorted T cell fraction (not recorded which). This chain uses TRBV12-3 or TRBV12-4 with TRBJ1-6; D is unresolved. The DNA for the CDR3 is TGTGCCAGCAGCGGGTTCCCTAATTCACCCCTCCACTTT. This translates into CASSGFPNSPLHF.